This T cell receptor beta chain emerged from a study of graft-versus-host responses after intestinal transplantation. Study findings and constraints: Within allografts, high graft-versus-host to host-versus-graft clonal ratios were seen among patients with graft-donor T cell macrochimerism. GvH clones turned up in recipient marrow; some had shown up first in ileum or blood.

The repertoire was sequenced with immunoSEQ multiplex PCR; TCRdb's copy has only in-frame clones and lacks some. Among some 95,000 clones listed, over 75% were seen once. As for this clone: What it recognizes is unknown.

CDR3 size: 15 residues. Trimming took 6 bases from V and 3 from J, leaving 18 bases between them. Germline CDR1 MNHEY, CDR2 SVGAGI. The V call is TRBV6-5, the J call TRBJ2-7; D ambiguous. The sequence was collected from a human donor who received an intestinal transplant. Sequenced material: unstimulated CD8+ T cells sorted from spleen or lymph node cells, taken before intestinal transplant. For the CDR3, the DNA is TGTGCCAGCAGGCCCGCAAAGAGCATCCTCTACGAGCAGTACTTC. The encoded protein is CASRPAKSILYEQYF.